The 14 T cell receptor beta chains below come from one sample, sequenced in a study of response to subunit inactivated influenza vaccine. TCRdb itself ran the RT-PCR reads through MiXCR, one entry per CDR3 protein. This sample has 800,000 to 1,000,000 distinct CDR3 sequences, with less than 25% found just once. The starting material was PBMCs from blood, obtained 5 days after vaccination. Source of these receptors: a middle-aged man who received an inactivated influenza vaccine.

This clonotype was found many times. V gene TRBV12-3 or TRBV12-4 combines with J gene TRBJ2-5, with D tentatively TRBD1 (5 bases). The CDR3 has 11 amino acids. V lost 6 bases to trimming and J lost 3 bases, with 5 bases between them. Here the CDR3 reads CASRTEETQYF. As DNA, the CDR3 is TGTGCCAGCAGGACAGAAGAGACCCAGTACTTC.

This clonotype came up many times. The rearrangement links TRBV20-1 to TRBJ2-1; 9 bases map to TRBD2. This CDR3 region has 16 residues. Per germline, CDR1 DFQATT and CDR2 SNEGSKA (reference sequence). The trim removed 6 bases at V and 1 base at J, leaving 10 bases unmatched. DNA for the CDR3: TGCAGTGCCTACTCACGAGCGGGAGGATCCTACAATGAGCAGTTCTTC. Its translation: CSAYSRAGGSYNEQFF.

Ten or more counts support this clonotype. This rearrangement joins TRBV29-1 to TRBJ1-1; no reliable D call. V lost 5 bases to trimming and J lost 0 bases, with 4 bases between them. This CDR3 region has 11 residues. The V gene's germline CDR1 is SQVTM and CDR2 ANQGSEA. In nucleotides, the CDR3 is TGCAGCGTTCAGGTGAACACTGAAGCTTTCTTT. Its protein is CSVQVNTEAFF. The whole variable domain, remainder taken from reference TRBV29-1 and TRBJ1-1, is SAVISQKPSRDICQRGTSLTIQCQVDSQVTMMFWYRQQPGQSLTLIATANQGSEATYESGFVIDKFPISRPNLTFSTLTVSNMSPEDSSIYLCSVQVNTEAFFGQGTRLTVV.

In this sample, this clonotype turned up a few times. The chain carries TRBV9 and TRBJ2-3, with D possibly being TRBD1 or TRBD2 (5 bases each). Germline-derived CDR1 and CDR2 are SGDLS and YYNGEE. The germline V and J ends were trimmed by 0 bases and 6 bases, with 14 bases remaining between them. CDR3 size: 15 residues. The CDR3 sequence: CASSVGTKPGDTQYF. CDR3 bases: TGTGCCAGCAGCGTAGGGACAAAACCGGGGGATACGCAGTATTTT.

This clonotype was picked up a small number of times. CDR3 sequence reads: CSAIQNTEAFF. Here the CDR3 DNA reads TGCAGTGCTATCCAGAACACTGAAGCTTTCTTT. This sequence joins TRBV20-1 and TRBJ1-1; no definite D call. Germline lookup yields CDR1 DFQATT and CDR2 SNEGSKA (reference sequence). This CDR3 has 11 residues. The V and J ends lost 4 bases and 1 base respectively, with 4 bases between them.

The gene calls are TRBV20-1 and TRBJ1-4, with a weak D call TRBD1 (6 bases). Germline CDR1 reads DFQATT; CDR2 reads SNEGSKA (reference sequence). V lost 6 bases and J 6 bases, leaving 11 bases between the germline ends. The CDR3 runs 12 residues. In nucleotides, the CDR3 is TGCAGTGCAAGGGGGGACCATGAAAAACTGTTTTTT. Its translation is CSARGDHEKLFF.

V gene TRBV7-2 combines with J gene TRBJ1-5; D might be TRBD1 (6 bases). This CDR3 contains 15 residues. CDR1 and CDR2 from the germline V gene are SGHTA and FQGNSA. Trimming removed 5 bases at V and 3 bases at J, with 14 bases between. The CDR3 loop reads CASSPFQGTNQPQHF. The CDR3 nucleotides are TGTGCCAGCAGCCCATTTCAGGGGACCAATCAGCCCCAGCATTTT.

The chain uses TRBV4-3 and TRBJ2-7; TRBD1 aligns across 11 bases. Germline V gene lookup returns CDR1 LGHNA and CDR2 YSLEER. The CDR3 runs 16 residues. V trimming: 0 bases; J trimming: 5 bases; junction bases outside the gene matches: 6. DNA for the CDR3: TGCGCCAGCAGCCAAGAAGGGGGACAGGGGGTGCACGAGCAGTACTTC. Its protein is CASSQEGGQGVHEQYF.

This clonotype has more than one count but fewer than ten. The V and J genes are TRBV29-1 and TRBJ2-2; 7 nucleotides match TRBD2. The germline gives CDR1 SQVTM, CDR2 ANQGSEA. Trimming cost V 7 bases and J 6 bases; bases outside gene matches: 5. This CDR3 spans 12 amino acids. The CDR3 DNA reads TGCAGCGCTGCGGGAGCCCCCGGGGAGCTGTTTTTT. Its protein product is CSAAGAPGELFF.

A single count supports this clonotype. CDR3 sequence (DNA): TGCGCCAGCAGCTTGGATCTAGCGGGACCTTACGAGCAGTACTTC. It codes for CASSLDLAGPYEQYF. This chain links TRBV5-1 with TRBJ2-7, with 9 positions matching TRBD2. The CDR3 spans 15 residues. V lost 0 bases and J lost 4; bases outside the gene matches: 5. Germline V gene data show CDR1 as SGHRS and CDR2 as YFSETQ.

The CDR3 spells CASSPSGTGPAEQYF. The CDR3 nucleotides read TGTGCCAGCAGTCCATCCGGGACAGGGCCGGCCGAGCAGTACTTC. The chain employs TRBV6-1 and TRBJ2-7; 9 nucleotides line up with TRBD1. The germline CDR1 and CDR2 sequences are MNHNS and SASEGT. With V trimmed by 5 bases and J by 6 bases, 11 bases remained unmatched. There are 15 residues in the CDR3.

The chain links TRBV6-5 to TRBJ2-2, with D hard to call. Germline V lookup: CDR1 MNHEY, CDR2 SVGAGI. V shed 0 bases and J shed 8 bases, with 7 bases lying between them. The CDR3 has 13 residues. The CDR3 nucleotides read TGTGCCAGCAGTTACTCGAACCGGGGGGAGCTGTTTTTT. Amino acid sequence: CASSYSNRGELFF.

This clonotype has a handful of counts. This sequence joins TRBV20-1 and TRBJ2-3, with D possibly TRBD2 on 5 matching bases. V lost 3 bases and J 6 bases, leaving 16 bases between the germline ends. From germline, CDR1 is DFQATT and CDR2 SNEGSKA (reference sequence). This CDR3 region has 14 residues. The CDR3 sequence is CSASGRATVDTQYF. The CDR3 DNA reads TGCAGTGCTAGTGGGCGGGCCACGGTGGATACGCAGTATTTT.

This clonotype was seen only a few times. The chain employs TRBV4-2 and TRBJ2-3; D remains unclear. CDR3 size: 14 residues. V gave up 3 bases and J gave up 4 bases, with 11 bases separating them. Germline CDR1 LGHNA, CDR2 YNFKEQ. CDR3 sequence: CASSHSARADTQYF. As DNA, the CDR3 is TGTGCCAGCAGCCATTCAGCTAGAGCAGATACGCAGTATTTT.